One and the same sample provided the 21 T cell receptor beta chains below, sequenced in a study of Graves' ophthalmopathy and Graves' hyperthyroidism. Transcripts of RNA were the source for amplifying TCR beta CDR3 regions. First-round RT-PCR used HTBI primers; second-round multiplex PCR followed. TCRdb passed the multiplex PCR reads through MiXCR, listing each CDR3 protein once. This sample carries 200,000 to 250,000 distinct CDR3 sequences, 20% to 25% of them seen once, and the ten largest clones take under 55%. The material sequenced was peripheral blood. The receptors come from a woman aged 50 to 65 with Graves' ophthalmopathy.

The V gene is TRBV24-1, the J gene TRBJ2-6; 12 positions match TRBD1. Unmatched junction bases numbered 6, after V lost 3 bases and J lost 4 bases. This CDR3 region has 18 residues. Germline V lookup: CDR1 KGHDR, CDR2 SFDVKD. CDR3 residues: CATSDPGQGAAGANVLTF. CDR3 in DNA: TGTGCCACCAGTGATCCGGGACAGGGGGCGGCAGGGGCCAACGTCCTGACTTTC.

V usage is TRBV12-3 or TRBV12-4 and J usage is TRBJ2-7; 8 bases match TRBD1. This CDR3 comprises 15 residues. After removal of 5 bases from V and 5 bases from J, the junction contained 11 bases not matched to a gene. This CDR3 reads CASSQATGAAHEQYF. In DNA form, the CDR3 reads TGTGCCAGCAGTCAAGCGACAGGGGCGGCTCACGAGCAGTACTTC.

This clonotype was observed at least ten times. This chain joins TRBV9 and TRBJ2-5; a weak D match, TRBD2 (5 bases). With 0 bases removed from V and 4 bases from J, the gap between germline ends came to 16 bases. CDR1 and CDR2 from the germline V gene are SGDLS and YYNGEE. The CDR3 sequence is 16 residues long. CDR3 nucleotides: TGTGCCAGCAGCGTAGGGATCTTACGGGAAGGAGAGACCCAGTACTTC. It codes for CASSVGILREGETQYF.

This clonotype appeared many times. J is TRBJ2-2 and V is TRBV12-3 or TRBV12-4, with a weak D call TRBD1 (5 bases). Trimming removed 6 bases from V and 7 bases from J, with 15 bases in between. The CDR3 length is 14 residues. The CDR3 nucleotides are TGTGCCAGCAGCCGCGACAGTGAGAACGGGGAGCTGTTTTTT. As protein: CASSRDSENGELFF.

The V call is TRBV6-2 or TRBV6-3, the J call TRBJ2-1, with 8 positions matching TRBD2. With V trimmed by 0 bases and J by 8 bases, 12 bases remained unmatched. Germline loops: CDR1 MNHEY, CDR2 SVGEGT. The CDR3 has 17 residues. This chain's CDR3 is CASSYSRAGAPPHEQFF. As DNA, the CDR3 is TGTGCCAGCAGTTACTCGAGAGCGGGAGCCCCTCCCCATGAGCAGTTCTTC.

This clonotype was counted at least ten times. The chain joins TRBV27 to TRBJ1-2, with D uncertain. Trimming took off 7 bases at V and 0 bases at J, with 21 bases between the two ends. There are 17 residues in the CDR3. The germline V gene encodes CDR1 MNHEY and CDR2 SMNVEV (reference sequence). As DNA, the CDR3 is TGTGCCAGCACCAAAAGGGCAGGAAGGAATGCTAACTATGGCTACACCTTC. Protein sequence: CASTKRAGRNANYGYTF.

This clonotype appeared many times. The gene calls are TRBV28 and TRBJ2-7; D possibly corresponds to TRBD2 (5 bases). CDR1 is MDHEN, CDR2 SYDVKM, per germline. With 4 bases removed from V and 2 bases from J, the gap between germline ends came to 12 bases. The CDR3 runs 14 residues. CDR3 residues: CASSYPGFTYEQYF. In DNA form, the CDR3 reads TGTGCCAGCAGTTATCCGGGGTTCACCTACGAGCAGTACTTC.

Many counts were recorded for this clonotype. The rearrangement uses TRBV13 and TRBJ2-2; no reliable D call. CDR1 is PRHDT and CDR2 is FYEKMQ in the germline V gene (reference sequence). CDR3 length: 11 residues. The V end lost 5 bases, the J end lost 5 bases, and 3 bases lay between the germline ends. This chain's CDR3 is CASSKTGELFF. The CDR3 DNA sequence: TGTGCCAGCAGCAAGACCGGGGAGCTGTTTTTT. Full variable domain (outside the CDR3, taken from reference TRBV13 and TRBJ2-2): AAGVIQSPRHLIKEKRETATLKCYPIPRHDTVYWYQQGPGQDPQFLISFYEKMQSDKGSIPDRFSAQQFSDYHSELNMSSLELGDSALYFCASSKTGELFFGEGSRLTVL.

This clonotype was detected ten times or more. The chain employs TRBV12-3 or TRBV12-4 and TRBJ2-2; D possibly corresponds to TRBD1 (6 bases). The V end lost 2 bases, the J end lost 6 bases, and 10 bases lay between the germline ends. The CDR3 is made up of 14 amino acids. CDR3 nucleotides: TGTGCCAGCAGTTTACTCCAGGGGTCCGGGGAGCTGTTTTTT. Its translation: CASSLLQGSGELFF.

This clonotype was seen many times. The rearrangement links TRBV20-1 to TRBJ2-7, with D tentatively TRBD2 (5 bases). There are 11 residues in the CDR3. Germline V gene sequence: CDR1 DFQATT, CDR2 SNEGSKA (reference sequence). The V and J ends lost 3 bases and 4 bases respectively, with 7 bases between them. The CDR3 protein is CSARGAYEQYF. CDR3 nucleotide sequence: TGCAGTGCTAGGGGAGCATACGAGCAGTACTTC.

This clonotype was recorded at least ten times. This chain connects TRBV29-1 to TRBJ1-1; D is unclear. V was cut by 8 bases and J by 0 bases, with 7 bases left in between. This CDR3 region has 11 residues. Looked up from germline, CDR1 is SQVTM and CDR2 is ANQGSEA. In DNA, the CDR3 is TGCAGCACCGACTTGAACACTGAAGCTTTCTTT. Amino acids: CSTDLNTEAFF.

The V and J genes are TRBV11-2 and TRBJ2-7; 10 positions agree with TRBD1. The CDR3 is 18 amino acids. Germline V lookup: CDR1 SGHAT, CDR2 FQNNGV. With 5 bases clipped from V and 3 bases from J, the junction kept 16 bases outside the gene matches. DNA of the CDR3: TGTGCCAGCAGCATAGTGGGGGATCCGACAGGGGGCCTCTACGAGCAGTACTTC. It codes for CASSIVGDPTGGLYEQYF.

This clonotype showed up many times. V gene TRBV9 combines with J gene TRBJ2-7, with a tentative D call TRBD2 (6 bases). The CDR3 totals 13 residues. Germline-derived CDR1 and CDR2 are SGDLS and YYNGEE. V was shortened by 0 bases and J by 3 bases, with 7 bases between the two germline ends. The CDR3 coding sequence is TGTGCCAGCAGCGTAGCTAGCGACTACGAGCAGTACTTC. Its translation: CASSVASDYEQYF.

This clonotype was observed at least ten times. This sequence joins TRBV6-5 and TRBJ1-2; maybe TRBD1 (6 bases). In germline, CDR1 is MNHEY, CDR2 SVGAGI. Trimming stripped 5 bases from V and 6 bases from J, with 13 bases between. The CDR3 contains 13 residues. The CDR3 sequence is CASSRRQDDGYTF. CDR3 DNA sequence: TGTGCCAGCAGTCGACGACAGGACGATGGCTACACCTTC.

This clonotype appeared many times. This sequence joins TRBV11-3 and TRBJ2-5; D is uncertain. The CDR3 has 13 residues. Trimming removed 5 bases from V and 2 bases from J, with 9 bases in between. Germline CDR1 SGHNT, CDR2 YENEEA. The CDR3 DNA is TGTGCCAGCAGCCTAAACATTCAAGAGACCCAGTACTTC. Its protein is CASSLNIQETQYF.

The chain joins TRBV6-2 or TRBV6-3 to TRBJ1-6, with a possible D match to TRBD1 (5 bases). Trimming left V 6 bases short and J 9 bases short, with 12 bases between. CDR3 length: 13 residues. Germline assignment: CDR1 MNHEY and CDR2 SVGEGT. Here the CDR3 reads CASRGTFASPLHF. CDR3 coding DNA: TGTGCCAGCAGGGGGACTTTCGCTTCACCCCTCCACTTT.

In the case of this clonotype: A single base separates this from a much larger clone, so it may be a read error. The genes are TRBV29-1 and TRBJ1-3; D call uncertain. Germline loops: CDR1 SQVTM, CDR2 ANQGSEA. The CDR3 is 12 residues long. For the CDR3, the DNA is TGCAGCGTCAGTCGCGGTTCCAGCACCATGTATTTT. The encoded protein is CSVSRGSSTMYF.

There are many counts of this clonotype. The CDR3 bases are TGTGCCAGCAGCCGGTCCTCAGGGGAGAATTCACCCCTCCACTTT. This sequence encodes CASSRSSGENSPLHF. This rearrangement joins TRBV7-9 to TRBJ1-6; the D gene is possibly TRBD1 (6 bases). Germline loops: CDR1 SEHNR, CDR2 FQNEAQ (reference sequence). V was trimmed by 5 bases and J by 7 bases, leaving 15 bases between them. This CDR3 is built from 15 residues.

The sample holds a few counts of this clonotype. The J gene is TRBJ2-7, the V gene TRBV27; the D call may be TRBD1 or TRBD2 (6 bases each). V was shortened by 4 bases and J by 2 bases, with 15 bases between the two germline ends. CDR3 length: 15 residues. CDR1 is MNHEY and CDR2 is SMNVEV in the germline V gene (reference sequence). CDR3 in amino acids: CASSWRDTQTYEQYF. The CDR3 DNA reads as TGTGCCAGCAGTTGGCGGGACACCCAGACCTACGAGCAGTACTTC.

This clonotype has a count of ten or more. The chain has TRBV12-3 or TRBV12-4 and TRBJ2-7; 9 bases line up with TRBD2. V shed 5 bases, J shed 3 bases, and the junction held 5 bases outside the gene matches. The CDR3 spans 14 residues. The CDR3 reads CASSLGLAIYEQYF. The DNA for the CDR3 is TGTGCCAGCAGTCTCGGACTAGCGATCTACGAGCAGTACTTC.

This clonotype came up many times. The rearrangement joins TRBV7-8 to TRBJ1-1; no clear D. The CDR3 length is 16 residues. Between the trimmed V and J ends, which lost 4 bases and 4 bases, there was a span of 19 bases. Germline V lookup: CDR1 SGHVS, CDR2 FQNEAQ. The CDR3 loop is CASSYRSVSAFTEAFF. The CDR3, as DNA: TGTGCCAGCAGCTATCGGTCGGTTTCGGCGTTCACTGAAGCTTTCTTT. Complete variable domain (other parts from reference TRBV7-8 and TRBJ1-1): GAGVSQSPRYKVAKRGQDVALRCDPISGHVSLFWYQQALGQGPEFLTYFQNEAQLDKSGLPSDRFFAERPEGSVSTLKIQRTQQEDSAVYLCASSYRSVSAFTEAFFGQGTRLTVV.